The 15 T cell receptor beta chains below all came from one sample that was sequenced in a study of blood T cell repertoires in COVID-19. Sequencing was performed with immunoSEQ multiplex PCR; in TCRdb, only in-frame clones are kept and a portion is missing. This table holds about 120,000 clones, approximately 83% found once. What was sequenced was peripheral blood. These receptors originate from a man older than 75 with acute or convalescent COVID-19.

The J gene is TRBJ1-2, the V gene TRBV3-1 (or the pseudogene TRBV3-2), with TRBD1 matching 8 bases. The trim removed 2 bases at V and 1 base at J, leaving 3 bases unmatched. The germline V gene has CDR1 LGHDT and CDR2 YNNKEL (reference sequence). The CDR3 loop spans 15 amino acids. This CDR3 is CASSQSGGGNYGYTF. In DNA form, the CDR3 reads TGTGCCAGCAGCCAATCAGGGGGCGGTAACTATGGCTACACCTTC.

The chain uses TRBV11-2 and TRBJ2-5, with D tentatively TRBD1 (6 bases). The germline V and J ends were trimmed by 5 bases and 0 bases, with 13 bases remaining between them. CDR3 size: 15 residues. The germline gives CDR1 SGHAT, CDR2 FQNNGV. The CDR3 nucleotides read TGTGCCAGCAGCGAGGGACACCTGTACCAAGAGACCCAGTACTTC. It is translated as CASSEGHLYQETQYF.

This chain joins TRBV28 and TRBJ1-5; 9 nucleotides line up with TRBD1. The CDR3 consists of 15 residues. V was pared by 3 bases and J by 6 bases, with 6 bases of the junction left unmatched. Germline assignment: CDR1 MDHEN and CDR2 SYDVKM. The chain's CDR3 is CASSLAGQGGQPQHF. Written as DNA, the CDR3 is TGTGCCAGCAGTTTGGCGGGACAGGGAGGTCAGCCCCAGCATTTT. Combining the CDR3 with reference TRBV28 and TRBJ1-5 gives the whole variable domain DVKVTQSSRYLVKRTGEKVFLECVQDMDHENMFWYRQDPGLGLRLIYFSYDVKMKEKGDIPEGYSVSREKKERFSLILESASTNQTSMYLCASSLAGQGGQPQHFGDGTRLSIL.

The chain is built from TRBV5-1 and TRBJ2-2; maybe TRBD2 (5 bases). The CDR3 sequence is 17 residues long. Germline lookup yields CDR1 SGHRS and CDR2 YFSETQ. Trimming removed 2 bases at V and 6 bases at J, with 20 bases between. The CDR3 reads CASSFNRVGESPGELFF. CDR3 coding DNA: TGCGCCAGCAGCTTCAATCGAGTCGGGGAATCCCCCGGGGAGCTGTTTTTT.

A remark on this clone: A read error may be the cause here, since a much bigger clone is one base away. The CDR3 bases are TGTGCCAGTAGGAGACAGGGGTTCCCTGGAAACACCATATATTTT. Translated, it gives CASRRQGFPGNTIYF. This sequence joins TRBV19 and TRBJ1-3; TRBD1 matches 8 bases. Losses at the gene ends were 6 bases for V and 2 bases for J; bases not matched to a gene: 6. The CDR3 extends over 15 amino acids. Germline CDR1 reads LNHDA; CDR2 reads SQIVND (reference sequence).

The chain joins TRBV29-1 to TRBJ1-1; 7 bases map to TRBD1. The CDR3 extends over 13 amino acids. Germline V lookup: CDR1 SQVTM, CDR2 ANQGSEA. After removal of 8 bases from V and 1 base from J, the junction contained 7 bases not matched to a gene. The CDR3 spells CSLRTGRNTEAFF. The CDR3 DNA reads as TGCAGCCTCCGGACAGGCCGGAACACTGAAGCTTTCTTT. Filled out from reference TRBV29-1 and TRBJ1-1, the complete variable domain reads SAVISQKPSRDICQRGTSLTIQCQVDSQVTMMFWYRQQPGQSLTLIATANQGSEATYESGFVIDKFPISRPNLTFSTLTVSNMSPEDSSIYLCSLRTGRNTEAFFGQGTRLTVV.

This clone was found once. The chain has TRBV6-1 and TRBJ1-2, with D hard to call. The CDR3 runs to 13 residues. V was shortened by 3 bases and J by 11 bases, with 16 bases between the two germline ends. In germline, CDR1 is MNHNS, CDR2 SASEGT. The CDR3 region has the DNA TGTGCCAGCAGTGAGGGCCAGAGTACTGGGTACACCTTC. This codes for CASSEGQSTGYTF.

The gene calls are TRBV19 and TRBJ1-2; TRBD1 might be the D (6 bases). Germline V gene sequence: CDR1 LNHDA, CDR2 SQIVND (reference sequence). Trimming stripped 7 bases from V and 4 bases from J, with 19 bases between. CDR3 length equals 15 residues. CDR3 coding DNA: TGTGCCAGTACCTCAGCGCCGGGGGGCAGCTATGGCTACACCTTC. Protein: CASTSAPGGSYGYTF.

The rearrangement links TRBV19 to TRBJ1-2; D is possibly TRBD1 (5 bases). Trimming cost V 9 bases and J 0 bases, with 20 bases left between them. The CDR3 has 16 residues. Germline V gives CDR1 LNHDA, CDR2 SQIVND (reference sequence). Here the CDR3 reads CASTIRGVGTNYGYTF. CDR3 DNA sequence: TGTGCCAGCACTATTCGGGGGGTCGGGACTAACTATGGCTACACCTTC.

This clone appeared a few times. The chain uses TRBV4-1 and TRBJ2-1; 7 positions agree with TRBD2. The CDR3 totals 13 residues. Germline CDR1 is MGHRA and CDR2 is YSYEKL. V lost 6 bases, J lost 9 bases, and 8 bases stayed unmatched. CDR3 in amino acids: CASRRGESTEQFF. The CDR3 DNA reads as TGCGCCAGCAGACGGGGGGAGTCGACTGAGCAGTTCTTC.

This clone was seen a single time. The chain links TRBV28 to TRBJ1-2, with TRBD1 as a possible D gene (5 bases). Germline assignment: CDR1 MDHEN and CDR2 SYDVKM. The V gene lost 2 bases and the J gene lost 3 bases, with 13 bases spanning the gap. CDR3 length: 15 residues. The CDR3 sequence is CASSLNRWSYYGYTF. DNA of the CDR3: TGTGCCAGCAGTTTAAACAGGTGGTCGTACTATGGCTACACCTTC.

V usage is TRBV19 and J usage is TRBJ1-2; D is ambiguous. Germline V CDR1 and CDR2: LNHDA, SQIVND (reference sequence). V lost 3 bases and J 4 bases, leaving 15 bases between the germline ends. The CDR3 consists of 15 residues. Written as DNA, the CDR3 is TGTGCCAGTAGTATCGTACGGGTCGTCGGCTATGGCTACACCTTC. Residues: CASSIVRVVGYGYTF.

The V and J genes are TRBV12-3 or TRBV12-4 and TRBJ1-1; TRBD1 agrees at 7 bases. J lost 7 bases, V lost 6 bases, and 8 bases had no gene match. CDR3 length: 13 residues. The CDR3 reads CASRPGQQNEAFF. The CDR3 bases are TGTGCCAGCAGACCGGGACAGCAAAATGAAGCTTTCTTT.

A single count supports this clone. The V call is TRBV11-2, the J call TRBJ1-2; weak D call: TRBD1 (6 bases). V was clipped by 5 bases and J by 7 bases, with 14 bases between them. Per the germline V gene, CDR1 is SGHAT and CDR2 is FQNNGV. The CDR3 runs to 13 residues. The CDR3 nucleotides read TGTGCCAGCAGCCTAACGACAGGACCTGGCTACACCTTC. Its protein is CASSLTTGPGYTF. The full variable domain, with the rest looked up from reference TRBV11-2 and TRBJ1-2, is EAGVAQSPRYKIIEKRQSVAFWCNPISGHATLYWYQQILGQGPKLLIQFQNNGVVDDSQLPKDRFSAERLKGVDSTLKIQPAKLEDSAVYLCASSLTTGPGYTFGSGTRLTVV.

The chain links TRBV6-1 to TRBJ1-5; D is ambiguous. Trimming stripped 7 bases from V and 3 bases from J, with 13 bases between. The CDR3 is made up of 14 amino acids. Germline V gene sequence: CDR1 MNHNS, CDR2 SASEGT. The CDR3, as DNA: TGTGCCAGCACCCCGGAGAGGGACAATCAGCCCCAGCATTTT. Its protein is CASTPERDNQPQHF.